The clone carrying this TCR beta chain has a handful of counts. This record belongs to a study of technical replicates of blood from a handful of donors. The table came from immunoSEQ multiplex PCR; TCRdb's copy has only in-frame clones and leaves some out. This sample has just under 45,000 clones, with about 96% found just once. V lost 2 bases, J lost 7 bases, and 11 bases lay in between. Looked up from germline, CDR1 is LNHDA and CDR2 is SQIVND (reference sequence). The CDR3 totals 13 residues. This sequence originates from a human donor in good health. The genes are TRBV19 and TRBJ1-1; maybe TRBD1 (6 bases). Sequencing was carried out using T cells isolated from PBMCs. The CDR3 spells CASSINREGEAFF. DNA of the CDR3: TGTGCCAGTAGTATAAACAGGGAGGGTGAAGCTTTCTTT.